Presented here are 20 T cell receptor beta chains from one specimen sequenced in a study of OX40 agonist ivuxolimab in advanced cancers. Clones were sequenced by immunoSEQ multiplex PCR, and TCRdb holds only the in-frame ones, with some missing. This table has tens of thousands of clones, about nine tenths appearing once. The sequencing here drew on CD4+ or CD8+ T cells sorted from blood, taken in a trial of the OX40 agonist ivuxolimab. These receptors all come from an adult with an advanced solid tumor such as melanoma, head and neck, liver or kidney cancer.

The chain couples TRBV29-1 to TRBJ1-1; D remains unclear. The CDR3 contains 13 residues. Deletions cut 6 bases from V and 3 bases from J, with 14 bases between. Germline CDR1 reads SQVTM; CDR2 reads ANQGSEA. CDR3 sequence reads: CSVSPRLDTEAFF. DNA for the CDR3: TGCAGCGTCTCCCCCCGGTTGGACACTGAAGCTTTCTTT.

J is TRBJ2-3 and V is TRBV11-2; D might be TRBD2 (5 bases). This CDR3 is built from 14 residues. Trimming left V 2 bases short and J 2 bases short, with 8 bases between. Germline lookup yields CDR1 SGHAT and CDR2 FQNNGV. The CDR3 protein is CASSLTRTTDTQYF. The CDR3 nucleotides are TGTGCCAGCAGCTTAACTAGGACCACAGATACGCAGTATTTT.

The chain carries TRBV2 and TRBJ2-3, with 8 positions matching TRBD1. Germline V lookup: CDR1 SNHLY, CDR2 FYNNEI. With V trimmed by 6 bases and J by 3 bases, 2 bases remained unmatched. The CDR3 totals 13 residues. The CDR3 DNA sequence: TGTGCCAGCAGCGGACAGGGAACAGATACGCAGTATTTT. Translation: CASSGQGTDTQYF.

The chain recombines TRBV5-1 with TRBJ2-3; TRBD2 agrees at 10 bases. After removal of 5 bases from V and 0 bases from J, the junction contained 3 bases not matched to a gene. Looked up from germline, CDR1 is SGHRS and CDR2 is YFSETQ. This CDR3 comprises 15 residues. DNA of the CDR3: TGCGCCAGCAGACAGCGGGAGGGTAGCACAGATACGCAGTATTTT. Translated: CASRQREGSTDTQYF.

The CDR3 region has the DNA TGTGCCAGCAGCTTCACAGTGAACACTGAAGCTTTCTTT. It specifies CASSFTVNTEAFF. The chain is built from TRBV7-8 and TRBJ1-1; D is unresolved. The ends were cut back, 3 bases at V and 0 bases at J, with 5 bases in the middle. The CDR3 has 13 amino acids. The germline V gene has CDR1 SGHVS and CDR2 FQNEAQ.

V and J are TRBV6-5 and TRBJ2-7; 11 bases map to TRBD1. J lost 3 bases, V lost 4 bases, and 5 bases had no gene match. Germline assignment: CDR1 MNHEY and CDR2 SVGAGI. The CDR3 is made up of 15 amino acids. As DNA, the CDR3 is TGTGCCAGCAGTTCCCCCGGGACAGGGGGCTACGAGCAGTACTTC. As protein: CASSSPGTGGYEQYF.

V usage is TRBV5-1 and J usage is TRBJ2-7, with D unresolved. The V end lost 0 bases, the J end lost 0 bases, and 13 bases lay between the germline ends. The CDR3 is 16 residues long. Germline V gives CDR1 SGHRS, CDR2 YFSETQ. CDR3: CASSLVSVPASYEQYF. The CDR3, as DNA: TGCGCCAGCAGCTTGGTGTCGGTCCCAGCCTCCTACGAGCAGTACTTC.

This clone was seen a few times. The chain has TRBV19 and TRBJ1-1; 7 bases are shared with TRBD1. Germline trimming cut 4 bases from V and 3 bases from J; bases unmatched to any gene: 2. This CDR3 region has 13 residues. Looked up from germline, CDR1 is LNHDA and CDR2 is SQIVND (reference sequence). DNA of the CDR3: TGTGCCAGTAGTAATACAGGGGACACTGAAGCTTTCTTT. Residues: CASSNTGDTEAFF. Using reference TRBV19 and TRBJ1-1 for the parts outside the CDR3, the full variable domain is DGGITQSPKYLFRKEGQNVTLSCEQNLNHDAMYWYRQDPGQGLRLIYYSQIVNDFQKGDIAEGYSVSREKKESFPLTVTSAQKNPTAFYLCASSNTGDTEAFFGQGTRLTVV.

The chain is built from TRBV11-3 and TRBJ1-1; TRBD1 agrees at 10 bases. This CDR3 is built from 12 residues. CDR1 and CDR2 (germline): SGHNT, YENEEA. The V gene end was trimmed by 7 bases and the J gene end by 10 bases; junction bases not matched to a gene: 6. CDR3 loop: CASTGQGRVAFF. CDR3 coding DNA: TGTGCCAGCACGGGACAGGGGCGGGTAGCTTTCTTT.

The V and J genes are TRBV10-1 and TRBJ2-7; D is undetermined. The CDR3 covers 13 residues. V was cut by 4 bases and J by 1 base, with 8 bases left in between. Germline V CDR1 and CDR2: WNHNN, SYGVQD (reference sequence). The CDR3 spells CASSGSMSYEQYF. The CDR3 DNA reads TGCGCCAGCAGTGGCTCGATGTCCTACGAGCAGTACTTC.

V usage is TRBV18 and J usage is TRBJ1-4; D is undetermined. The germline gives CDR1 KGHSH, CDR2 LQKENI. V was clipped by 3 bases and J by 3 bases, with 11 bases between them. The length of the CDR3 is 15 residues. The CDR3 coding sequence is TGTGCCAGCTCACCGTCCGGGAACCCTAATGAAAAACTGTTTTTT. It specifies CASSPSGNPNEKLFF.

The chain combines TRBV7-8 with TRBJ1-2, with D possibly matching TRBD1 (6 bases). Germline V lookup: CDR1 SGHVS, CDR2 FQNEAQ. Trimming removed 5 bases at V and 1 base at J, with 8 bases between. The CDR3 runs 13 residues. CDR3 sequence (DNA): TGTGCCAGCAGCCGACAGGTTAACTATGGCTACACCTTC. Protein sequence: CASSRQVNYGYTF.

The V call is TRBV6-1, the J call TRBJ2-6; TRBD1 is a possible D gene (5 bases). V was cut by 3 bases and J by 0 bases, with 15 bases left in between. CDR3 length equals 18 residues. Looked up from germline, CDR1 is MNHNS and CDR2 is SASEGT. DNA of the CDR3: TGTGCCAGCAGTGATCTGGGGCAGGTGAGCTCTGGGGCCAACGTCCTGACTTTC. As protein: CASSDLGQVSSGANVLTF.

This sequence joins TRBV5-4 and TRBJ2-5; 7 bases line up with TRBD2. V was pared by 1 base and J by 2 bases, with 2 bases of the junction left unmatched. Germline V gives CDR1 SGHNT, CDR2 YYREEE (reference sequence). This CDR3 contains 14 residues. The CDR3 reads CASSLPSGQETQYF. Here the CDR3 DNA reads TGTGCCAGCAGCTTGCCTAGCGGTCAAGAGACCCAGTACTTC.

This CDR3 is CASKITGGAYLEQYF. CDR3 sequence (DNA): TGTGCCAGCAAGATAACAGGGGGCGCGTATCTTGAGCAGTACTTC. V gene TRBV6-5 combines with J gene TRBJ2-7; 9 bases line up with TRBD1. This CDR3 has 15 amino acids. Germline V gene data show CDR1 as MNHEY and CDR2 as SVGAGI. After removal of 7 bases from V and 7 bases from J, the junction contained 14 bases not matched to a gene.

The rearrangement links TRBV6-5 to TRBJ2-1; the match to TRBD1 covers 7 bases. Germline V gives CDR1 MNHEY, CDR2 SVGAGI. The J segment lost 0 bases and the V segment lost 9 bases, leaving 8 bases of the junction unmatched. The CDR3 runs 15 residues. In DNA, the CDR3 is TGTGCCAGTAAGCTGGGACAGCCCTCCTACAATGAGCAGTTCTTC. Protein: CASKLGQPSYNEQFF.

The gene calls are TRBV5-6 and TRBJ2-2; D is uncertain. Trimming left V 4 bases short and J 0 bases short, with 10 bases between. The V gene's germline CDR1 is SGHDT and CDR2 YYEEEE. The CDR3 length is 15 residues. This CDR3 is CASSPAGTNTGELFF. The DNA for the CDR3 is TGTGCCAGCAGCCCGGCTGGAACGAACACCGGGGAGCTGTTTTTT.

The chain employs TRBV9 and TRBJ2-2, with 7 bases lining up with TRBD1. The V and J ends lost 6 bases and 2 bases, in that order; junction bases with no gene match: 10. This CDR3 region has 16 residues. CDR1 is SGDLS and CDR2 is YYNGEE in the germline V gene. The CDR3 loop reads CASTGSGTVNTGELFF. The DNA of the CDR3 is TGTGCCAGCACCGGATCCGGGACAGTTAACACCGGGGAGCTGTTTTTT.

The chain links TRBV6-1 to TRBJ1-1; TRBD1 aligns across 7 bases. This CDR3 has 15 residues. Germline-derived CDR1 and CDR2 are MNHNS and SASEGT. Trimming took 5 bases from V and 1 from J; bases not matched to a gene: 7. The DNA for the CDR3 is TGTGCCAGCAGTTCAACAGGGGCCGGGAACACTGAAGCTTTCTTT. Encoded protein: CASSSTGAGNTEAFF.

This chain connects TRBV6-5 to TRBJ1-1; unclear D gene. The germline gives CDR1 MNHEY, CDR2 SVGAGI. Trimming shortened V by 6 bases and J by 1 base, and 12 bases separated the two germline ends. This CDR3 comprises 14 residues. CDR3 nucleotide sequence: TGTGCCAGCAGAGCCACATCGCCGAACACTGAAGCTTTCTTT. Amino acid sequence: CASRATSPNTEAFF.